This paragraph reports one TCR beta chain. V lost 5 bases, J lost 8 bases, and 16 bases lay in between. Germline CDR1 is MNHNS and CDR2 is SASEGT. There are 14 residues in the CDR3. This specimen comes from a study of OX40 agonist ivuxolimab in advanced cancers. The assay was immunoSEQ multiplex PCR, and TCRdb's table has in-frame clones only and misses some. The table shows roughly 45,000 clones, with about 81% occurring only once. V and J are TRBV6-1 and TRBJ2-1; tentative D call: TRBD2 (6 bases). The receptor comes from an adult with an advanced solid tumor such as melanoma, head and neck, liver or kidney cancer. The sample here was CD4+ or CD8+ T cells sorted from blood, taken in a trial of the OX40 agonist ivuxolimab. This CDR3 reads CASSPDLATYEQFF. The DNA of the CDR3 is TGTGCCAGCAGTCCCGACCTAGCGACTTATGAGCAGTTCTTC.